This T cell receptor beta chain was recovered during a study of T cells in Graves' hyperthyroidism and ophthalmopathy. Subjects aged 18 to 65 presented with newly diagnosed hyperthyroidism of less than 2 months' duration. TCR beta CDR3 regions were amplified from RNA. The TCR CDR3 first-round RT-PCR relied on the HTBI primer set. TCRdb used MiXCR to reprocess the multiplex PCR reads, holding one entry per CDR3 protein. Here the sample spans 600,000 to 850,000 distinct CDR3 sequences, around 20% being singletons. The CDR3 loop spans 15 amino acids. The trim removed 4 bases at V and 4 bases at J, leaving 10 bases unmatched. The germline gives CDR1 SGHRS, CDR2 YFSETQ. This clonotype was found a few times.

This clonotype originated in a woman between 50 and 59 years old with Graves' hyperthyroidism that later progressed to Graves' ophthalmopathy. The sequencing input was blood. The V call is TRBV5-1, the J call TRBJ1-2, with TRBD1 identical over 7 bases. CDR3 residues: CASSRTRTGTYGYTF. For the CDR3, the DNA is TGCGCCAGCAGCCGAACCCGGACAGGCACCTATGGCTACACCTTC.